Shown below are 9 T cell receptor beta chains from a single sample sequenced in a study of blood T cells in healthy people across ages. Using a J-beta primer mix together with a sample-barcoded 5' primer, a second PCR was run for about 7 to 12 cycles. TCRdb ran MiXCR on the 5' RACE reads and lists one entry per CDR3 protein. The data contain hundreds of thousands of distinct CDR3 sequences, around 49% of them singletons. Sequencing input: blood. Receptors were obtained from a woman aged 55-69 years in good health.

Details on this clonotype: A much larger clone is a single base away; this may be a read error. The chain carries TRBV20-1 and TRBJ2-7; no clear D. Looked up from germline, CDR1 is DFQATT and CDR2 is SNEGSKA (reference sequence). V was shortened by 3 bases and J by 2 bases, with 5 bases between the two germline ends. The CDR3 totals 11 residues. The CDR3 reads CSASETYEQYF. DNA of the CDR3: TGCAGTGCTAGCGAAACCTACGAGCAGTACTTC.

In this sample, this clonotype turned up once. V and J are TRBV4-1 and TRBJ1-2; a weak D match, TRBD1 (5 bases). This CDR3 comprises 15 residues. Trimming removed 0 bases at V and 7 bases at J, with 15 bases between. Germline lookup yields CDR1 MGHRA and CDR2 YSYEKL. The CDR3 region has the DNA TGCGCCAGCAGCCAAGATGTCATGGGGCCGACTGGCTACACCTTC. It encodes CASSQDVMGPTGYTF.

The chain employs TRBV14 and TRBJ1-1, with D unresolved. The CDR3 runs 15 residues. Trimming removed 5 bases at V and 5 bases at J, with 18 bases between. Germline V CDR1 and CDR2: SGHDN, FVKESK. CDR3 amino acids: CASSEQPTAATEAFF. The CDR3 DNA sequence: TGTGCCAGCAGCGAGCAACCCACAGCGGCAACTGAAGCTTTCTTT. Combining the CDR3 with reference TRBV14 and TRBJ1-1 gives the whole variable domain EAGVTQFPSHSVIEKGQTVTLRCDPISGHDNLYWYRRVMGKEIKFLLHFVKESKQDESGMPNNRFLAERTGGTYSTLKVQPAELEDSGVYFCASSEQPTAATEAFFGQGTRLTVV.

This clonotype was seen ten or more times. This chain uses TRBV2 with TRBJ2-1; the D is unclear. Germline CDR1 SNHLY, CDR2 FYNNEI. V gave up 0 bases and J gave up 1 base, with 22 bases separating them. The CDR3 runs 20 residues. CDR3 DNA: TGTGCCAGCAGTGAAGCGCCGACCTCTCACTACAGTGGGTCCTACAATGAGCAGTTCTTC. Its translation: CASSEAPTSHYSGSYNEQFF. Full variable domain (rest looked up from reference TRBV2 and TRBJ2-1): EPEVTQTPSHQVTQMGQEVILRCVPISNHLYFYWYRQILGQKVEFLVSFYNNEISEKSEIFDDQFSVERPDGSNFTLKIRSTKLEDSAMYFCASSEAPTSHYSGSYNEQFFGPGTRLTVL.

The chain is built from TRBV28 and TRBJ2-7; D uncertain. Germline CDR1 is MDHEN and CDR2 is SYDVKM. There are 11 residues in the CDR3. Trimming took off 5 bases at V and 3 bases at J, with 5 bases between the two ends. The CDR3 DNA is TGTGCCAGCAGTGATATCTACGAGCAGTACTTC. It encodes CASSDIYEQYF.

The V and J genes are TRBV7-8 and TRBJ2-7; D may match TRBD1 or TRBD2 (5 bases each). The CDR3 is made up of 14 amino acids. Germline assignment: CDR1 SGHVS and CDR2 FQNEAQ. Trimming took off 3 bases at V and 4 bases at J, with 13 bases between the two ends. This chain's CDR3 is CASSFCMGEYEQYF. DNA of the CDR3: TGTGCCAGCAGCTTCTGTATGGGGGAATACGAGCAGTACTTC.

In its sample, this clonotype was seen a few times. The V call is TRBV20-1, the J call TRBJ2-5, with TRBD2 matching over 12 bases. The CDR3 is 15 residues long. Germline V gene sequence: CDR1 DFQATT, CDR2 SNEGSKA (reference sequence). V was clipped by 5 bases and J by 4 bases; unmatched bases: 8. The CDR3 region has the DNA TGCAGTGCTGGGGATCCGACTAGCGGGGGAGAGACCCAGTACTTC. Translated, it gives CSAGDPTSGGETQYF.

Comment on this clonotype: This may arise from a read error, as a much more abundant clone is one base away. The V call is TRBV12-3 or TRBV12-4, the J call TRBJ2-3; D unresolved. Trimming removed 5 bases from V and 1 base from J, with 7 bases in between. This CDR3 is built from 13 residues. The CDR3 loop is CASSPWGTDTQYF. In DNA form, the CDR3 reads TGTGCCAGCAGTCCCTGGGGCACAGATACGCAGTATTTT.

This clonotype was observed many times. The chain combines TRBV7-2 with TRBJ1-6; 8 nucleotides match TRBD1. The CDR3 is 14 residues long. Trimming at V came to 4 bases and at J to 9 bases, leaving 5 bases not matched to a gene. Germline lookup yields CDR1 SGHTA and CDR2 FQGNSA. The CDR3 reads CASSSTGGRSPLHF. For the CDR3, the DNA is TGTGCCAGCAGCTCCACAGGGGGGCGTTCACCCCTCCACTTT.